Sequencing of this TCR beta chain was carried out in a study of blood T cell repertoires in COVID-19. Study in general: Samples representing acute and convalescent COVID-19 were sourced from the United States, Italy and Spain. T cells, B-cell-depleted T cells, or PBMCs supplied cDNA or gDNA.

Per germline, CDR1 SGDLS and CDR2 YYNGEE. CDR3 length: 16 residues. J gave up 1 base and V 0 bases, and 3 bases lay outside the gene matches. In the original processing: It was from reference gene primer amplification that nucleated cell counts were estimated. Sequencing used immunoSEQ multiplex PCR; TCRdb keeps in-frame clones, though not all of them. D and trimming come from the DNA, and the V and J calls and clone size come from that table. The data contain about 260,000 clones, about 90% of them singletons. The genes are TRBV9 and TRBJ2-2; TRBD2 matches at 7 bases. Source material: peripheral blood. The TCR sequence derives from a woman between 35 and 50 years old who had recovered from COVID-19. The CDR3 DNA reads as TGTGCCAGCAGCGTAGCCGGGGGGAAGAACACCGGGGAGCTGTTTTTT. Encoded protein: CASSVAGGKNTGELFF.